This T cell receptor beta chain derives from a study of blood T cell repertoires in COVID-19. Overall study: COVID-19 samples, acute and convalescent, were from the United States, Italy and Spain.

The CDR3 sequence is 19 residues long. Germline-derived CDR1 and CDR2 are MNHEY and SMNVEV (reference sequence). V lost 5 bases and J lost 5; bases outside the gene matches: 22. Authors' data handling: Amplification with reference gene primers provided the estimates of nucleated cell counts. Data came from immunoSEQ multiplex PCR; TCRdb stores just in-frame clones and leaves some out. For V, J and clone size, that table is used; D and trimming come from the DNA. Of 260,000 or so clones in the sample, 80% to 90% were seen once. Patients at the Seattle site were enrolled during active infection and followed longitudinally.

The chain recombines TRBV27 with TRBJ2-5; 8 positions agree with TRBD2. Sequencing was done on a sample of peripheral blood. This clonotype originated in an elderly woman with COVID-19, enrolled during active disease. Here the CDR3 reads CASSLNGGRAGVGGETQYF. The CDR3 DNA sequence: TGTGCCAGCAGTCTCAACGGGGGTCGAGCGGGAGTAGGTGGGGAGACCCAGTACTTC.